One and the same sample provided the 12 T cell receptor beta chains below, sequenced in a study of CD8 T cell repertoires and HIV-1 epitope variants. The antigens for these receptors are not known. The data were produced by immunoSEQ multiplex PCR, yet TCRdb's version contains in-frame clones alone and is incomplete. Here the sample spans roughly 5,000 clones, 66% being singletons. Sequencing was performed on cultured CD8+ T cells derived from PBMCs. The receptors here all came from a male donor with HIV.

V is TRBV28 and J is TRBJ2-1; D gene uncertain. The CDR3 consists of 12 residues. V was shortened by 0 bases and J by 10 bases, with 7 bases between the two germline ends. Germline CDR1 and CDR2: MDHEN and SYDVKM. The CDR3 loop reads CASSLWTQEQFF. As DNA, the CDR3 is TGTGCCAGCAGTTTATGGACACAGGAGCAGTTCTTC. The full variable domain, completed using reference TRBV28 and TRBJ2-1, is DVKVTQSSRYLVKRTGEKVFLECVQDMDHENMFWYRQDPGLGLRLIYFSYDVKMKEKGDIPEGYSVSREKKERFSLILESASTNQTSMYLCASSLWTQEQFFGPGTRLTVL.

The chain is built from TRBV28 and TRBJ2-7; TRBD1 might be the D (5 bases). Trimming removed 6 bases from V and 2 bases from J, with 14 bases in between. Germline V gene lookup returns CDR1 MDHEN and CDR2 SYDVKM. The CDR3 runs 14 residues. The CDR3 coding sequence is TGTGCCAGCAGACAAGGAACAGGAACCTACGAGCAGTACTTC. Translating it yields CASRQGTGTYEQYF.

The gene calls are TRBV19 and TRBJ2-1, with TRBD2 matching 11 bases. Germline V gives CDR1 LNHDA, CDR2 SQIVND (reference sequence). The length of the CDR3 is 15 residues. V lost 4 bases and J lost 4; bases outside the gene matches: 3. CDR3: CASSTGTSGYNEQFF. The CDR3 bases are TGTGCCAGTAGTACCGGGACTAGCGGATACAATGAGCAGTTCTTC.

The chain recombines TRBV6-1 with TRBJ1-2; 8 bases are shared with TRBD1. Germline assignment: CDR1 MNHNS and CDR2 SASEGT. Trimming at V came to 4 bases and at J to 4 bases, leaving 11 bases not matched to a gene. This CDR3 contains 16 residues. The DNA of the CDR3 is TGTGCCAGCAGTGCCTCAAGGACAGGGCTTCTCTATGGCTACACCTTC. Protein: CASSASRTGLLYGYTF.

V usage is TRBV19 and J usage is TRBJ1-5; 8 bases map to TRBD1. The CDR3 totals 13 residues. After removal of 5 bases from V and 7 bases from J, the junction contained 4 bases not matched to a gene. Per germline, CDR1 LNHDA and CDR2 SQIVND (reference sequence). CDR3 protein: CASSPDRGQPQHF. The CDR3 DNA reads TGTGCCAGTAGTCCAGACAGGGGACAGCCCCAGCATTTT.

The chain is built from TRBV6-5 and TRBJ1-3; no clear D. Trimming took off 5 bases at V and 2 bases at J, with 7 bases between the two ends. CDR3 length: 13 amino acids. Germline V lookup: CDR1 MNHEY, CDR2 SVGAGI. The DNA of the CDR3 is TGTGCCAGCAGTGGACTCACTGGAAACACCATATATTTT. It specifies CASSGLTGNTIYF.

The chain carries TRBV9 and TRBJ1-5, with D perhaps matching TRBD1 (6 bases). CDR1 is SGDLS and CDR2 is YYNGEE in the germline V gene. CDR3 size: 13 residues. Between the trimmed V and J ends, which lost 0 bases and 9 bases, there was a span of 10 bases. CDR3 bases: TGTGCCAGCAGCGTAGAACAGGGAGGGCCCCAGCATTTT. Translation gives CASSVEQGGPQHF.

This clone was seen a few times. J is TRBJ1-2 and V is TRBV4-1; TRBD1 matches at 8 bases. The CDR3 length is 14 residues. Trimming at V came to 4 bases and at J to 8 bases, leaving 9 bases not matched to a gene. Germline CDR1 and CDR2: MGHRA and YSYEKL. CDR3 bases: TGCGCCAGCAGCCTCACAGGGGGGCAGGAGGGCTACACCTTC. Translated: CASSLTGGQEGYTF.

The J gene is TRBJ2-1, the V gene TRBV28; 12 bases map to TRBD2. Germline values: CDR1 MDHEN, CDR2 SYDVKM. CDR3 length: 17 amino acids. The V segment lost 2 bases and the J segment 5 bases; nucleotides outside the gene matches: 7. CDR3 DNA sequence: TGTGCCAGCAGTTTACGTCTAGCGGGAGGGCCCCACAATGAGCAGTTCTTC. Its translation is CASSLRLAGGPHNEQFF.

This clone was picked up one time. The chain links TRBV28 to TRBJ2-7; 8 bases are a match to TRBD1. The length of the CDR3 is 16 residues. Germline assignment: CDR1 MDHEN and CDR2 SYDVKM. V trimming: 6 bases; J trimming: 2 bases; junction bases outside the gene matches: 12. The CDR3 DNA reads TGTGCCAGCAGCCAATCCCGGGACAGGCGTACCTACGAGCAGTACTTC. Amino acid sequence: CASSQSRDRRTYEQYF.

This clone was seen only once. The genes are TRBV10-3 and TRBJ2-2, with 9 nucleotides matching TRBD1. The junction had 11 bases not matched to a gene; V was cut back by 10 bases and J by 2 bases. The CDR3 extends over 16 amino acids. Germline CDR1 is ENHRY and CDR2 is SYGVKD. The CDR3 nucleotides read TGTGCCACCAGGACAGGGGCAGGGCTAAACACCGGGGAGCTGTTTTTT. Its protein product is CATRTGAGLNTGELFF.

This chain connects TRBV7-3 to TRBJ2-1; TRBD2 aligns across 12 bases. J gave up 8 bases and V 5 bases, and 7 bases lay outside the gene matches. The V gene's germline CDR1 is SGHTA and CDR2 FQGTGA. This CDR3 has 15 residues. The CDR3 DNA reads as TGTGCCAGCAGCCAGACTAGCGGGGGAGTTTATGAGCAGTTCTTC. Translated: CASSQTSGGVYEQFF. Filled out from reference TRBV7-3 and TRBJ2-1, the complete variable domain reads GAGVSQTPSNKVTEKGKYVELRCDPISGHTALYWYRQSLGQGPEFLIYFQGTGAADDSGLPNDRFFAVRPEGSVSTLKIQRTERGDSAVYLCASSQTSGGVYEQFFGPGTRLTVL.